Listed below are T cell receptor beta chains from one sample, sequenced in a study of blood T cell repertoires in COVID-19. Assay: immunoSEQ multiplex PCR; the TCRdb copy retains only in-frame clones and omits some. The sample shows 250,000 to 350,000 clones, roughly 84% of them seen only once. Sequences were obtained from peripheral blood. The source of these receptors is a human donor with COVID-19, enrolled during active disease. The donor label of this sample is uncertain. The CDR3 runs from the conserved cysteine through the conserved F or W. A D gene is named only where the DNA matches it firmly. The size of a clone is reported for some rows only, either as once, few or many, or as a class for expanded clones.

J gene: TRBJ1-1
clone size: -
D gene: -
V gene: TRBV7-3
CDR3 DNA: TGTGCCAGCAGCACACAACAGGGTACTGAAGCTTTCTTT
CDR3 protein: CASSTQQGTEAFF

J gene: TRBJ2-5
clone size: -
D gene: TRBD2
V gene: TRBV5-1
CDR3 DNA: TGCGCCAGCAGCGGACTAGCGGGGTACCAAGAGACCCAGTACTTC
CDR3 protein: CASSGLAGYQETQYF

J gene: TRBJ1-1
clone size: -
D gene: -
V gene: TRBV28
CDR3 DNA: TGTGCCAGCACCAGGGGACAGAACACTGAAGCTTTCTTT
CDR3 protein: CASTRGQNTEAFF

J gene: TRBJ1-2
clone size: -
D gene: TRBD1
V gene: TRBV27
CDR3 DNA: TGTGCCAGCCGATCCGGGACAGCTAACTATGGCTACACCTTC
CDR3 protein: CASRSGTANYGYTF

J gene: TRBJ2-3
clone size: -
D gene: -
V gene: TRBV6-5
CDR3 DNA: TGTGCCAGCGGACGGGAGAAAGGATATACGCAGTATTTT
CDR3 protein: CASGREKGYTQYF

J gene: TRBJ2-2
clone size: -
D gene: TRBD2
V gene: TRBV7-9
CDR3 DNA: TGTGCCAGCAGCCCGACGTTGGGACTAGCGGGATGGAGGGAGCTGTTTTTT
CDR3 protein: CASSPTLGLAGWRELFF

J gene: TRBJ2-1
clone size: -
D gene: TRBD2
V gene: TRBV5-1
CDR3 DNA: TGCGCCAGCACATCAGGGAGCGGGAGCGAACCGACCTCCTACAATGAGCAGTTCTTC
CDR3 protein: CASTSGSGSEPTSYNEQFF

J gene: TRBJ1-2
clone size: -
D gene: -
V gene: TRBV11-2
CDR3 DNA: TGTGCCAGCAGCTTACAGGCAGGTGCTGGCTACACCTTC
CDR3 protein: CASSLQAGAGYTF

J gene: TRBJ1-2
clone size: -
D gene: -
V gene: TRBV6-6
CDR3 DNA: TGTGCCAGCAGGAAGGACAGAACGAACTATGGCTACACCTTC
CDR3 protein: CASRKDRTNYGYTF

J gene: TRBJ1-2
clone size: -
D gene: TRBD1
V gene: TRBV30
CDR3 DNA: TGTGCCTGGAGTGTCGCAGGGGGATCTCTTGGCTACACCTTC
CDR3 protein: CAWSVAGGSLGYTF

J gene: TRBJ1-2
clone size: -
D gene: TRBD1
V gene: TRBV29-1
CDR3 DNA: TGCAGCGTAAGGACAGGGCCCTATGGCTACACCTTC
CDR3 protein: CSVRTGPYGYTF

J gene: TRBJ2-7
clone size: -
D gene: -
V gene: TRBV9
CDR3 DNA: TGTGCCAGCAGCGTAGCCGAGAACGAGCAGTACTTC
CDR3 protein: CASSVAENEQYF

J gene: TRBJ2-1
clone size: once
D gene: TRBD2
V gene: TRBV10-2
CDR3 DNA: TGCGCCAGCCAGGGCCCCGAGGTAGCGGGAGTCCGGGGCAATGAGCAGTTCTTC
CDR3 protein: CASQGPEVAGVRGNEQFF

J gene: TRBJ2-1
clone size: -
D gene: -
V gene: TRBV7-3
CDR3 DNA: TGTGCCAGCAGCTTGGAACAGGGCGTTCGCGGGGAGCAGTTCTTC
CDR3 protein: CASSLEQGVRGEQFF

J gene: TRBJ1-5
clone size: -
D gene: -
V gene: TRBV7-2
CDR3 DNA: TGTGCCAGCAGCGTAGACGGTAATTGGCCCGGGGCCCAGCATTTT
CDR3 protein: CASSVDGNWPGAQHF

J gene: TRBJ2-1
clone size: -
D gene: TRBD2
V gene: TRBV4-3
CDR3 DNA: TGCGCCAGCAGCCAAGACCTAGCGGTCAATGAGCAGTTCTTC
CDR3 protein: CASSQDLAVNEQFF

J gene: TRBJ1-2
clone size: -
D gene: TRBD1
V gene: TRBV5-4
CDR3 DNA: TGTGCCAGCAGCCCAGGGGGATATGGCTACACCTTC
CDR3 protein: CASSPGGYGYTF

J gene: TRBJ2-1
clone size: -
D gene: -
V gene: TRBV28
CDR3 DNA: TGTGCCAGCAGTCCGGGGGATGGGAGAACCTACAATGAGCAGTTCTTC
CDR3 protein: CASSPGDGRTYNEQFF

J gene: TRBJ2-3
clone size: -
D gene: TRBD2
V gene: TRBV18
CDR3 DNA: TGTGCCAGCTCACCATCACCTCCGGGACTACCCACAGATACGCAGTATTTT
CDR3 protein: CASSPSPPGLPTDTQYF

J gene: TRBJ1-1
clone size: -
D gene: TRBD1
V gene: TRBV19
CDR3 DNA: TGTGCCAGTAGTCCCCGACAGGGTGGATCCGCTGAAGCTTTCTTT
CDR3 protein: CASSPRQGGSAEAFF

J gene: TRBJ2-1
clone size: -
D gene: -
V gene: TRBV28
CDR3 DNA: TGTGCCAGCAGTTTAGGGGCCCAAAGGATAGCCCCCAATGAGCAGTTCTTC
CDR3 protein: CASSLGAQRIAPNEQFF

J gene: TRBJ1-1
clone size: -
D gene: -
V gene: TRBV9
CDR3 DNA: TGTGCCAGCAGCGAGGATGCAGGGGACGATTGGAACACTGAAGCTTTCTTT
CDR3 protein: CASSEDAGDDWNTEAFF

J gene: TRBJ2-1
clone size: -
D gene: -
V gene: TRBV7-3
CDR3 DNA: TGTGCCAGCAGCTTAACTGCGGACAATGAGCAGTTCTTC
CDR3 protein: CASSLTADNEQFF

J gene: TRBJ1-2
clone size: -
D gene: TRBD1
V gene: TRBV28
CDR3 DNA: TGTGCCAGCAGATCGACAGGGGACCCTAACTATGGCTACACCTTC
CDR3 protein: CASRSTGDPNYGYTF

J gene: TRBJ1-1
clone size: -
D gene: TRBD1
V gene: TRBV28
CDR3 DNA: TGTGCCAGCAGTTTACAGGGACAGGGTTTGCAAGCTTTCTTT
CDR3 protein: CASSLQGQGLQAFF